This passage covers 21 T cell receptor beta chains from one sample sequenced in a study of cytomegalovirus exposure and HLA in healthy donors. PCR primers comprised 60 Vbeta and 13 Jbeta primers. The assay was immunoSEQ multiplex PCR, and TCRdb's table has in-frame clones only and misses some. The table lists about 130,000 clones, about 78% of them singletons. The sample taken for sequencing was PBMCs. The receptor source for this set is a man aged 50 to 60 in good health and CMV-seropositive.

This sequence joins TRBV7-6 and TRBJ2-1; 10 bases line up with TRBD1. Trimming took 0 bases from V and 7 from J; bases not matched to a gene: 6. The CDR3 covers 16 residues. Germline V gene lookup returns CDR1 SGHVS and CDR2 FNYEAQ. The CDR3, as DNA: TGTGCCAGCAGCTTAGCGGGGGACAGGGGTGGGAATGAGCAGTTCTTC. This encodes CASSLAGDRGGNEQFF.

The chain uses TRBV14 and TRBJ2-4; D perhaps matches TRBD2 (6 bases). The CDR3 totals 13 residues. Trimming cost V 4 bases and J 13 bases, with 17 bases left between them. Germline CDR1 SGHDN, CDR2 FVKESK. DNA of the CDR3: TGTGCCAGCAGCCGGGGCTACCCGGGAGTACAGTACTTC. Its protein product is CASSRGYPGVQYF.

The V call is TRBV5-8, the J call TRBJ2-2, with D unresolved. From germline, CDR1 is SGHTS and CDR2 YDEGEE. Trimming left V 3 bases short and J 5 bases short, with 14 bases between. This CDR3 comprises 15 residues. Here the CDR3 DNA reads TGTGCCAGCAGCTCTCCCTGGCCGGGTACCGGGGAGCTGTTTTTT. Amino acids: CASSSPWPGTGELFF. Using reference TRBV5-8 and TRBJ2-2 for the parts outside the CDR3, the full variable domain is EAGVTQSPTHLIKTRGQQATLRCSPISGHTSVYWYQQALGLGLQFLLWYDEGEERNRGNFPPRFSGRQFPNYSSELNVNALELEDSALYLCASSSPWPGTGELFFGEGSRLTVL.

This rearrangement joins TRBV10-3 to TRBJ2-3, with 7 bases lining up with TRBD2. Germline CDR1 ENHRY, CDR2 SYGVKD. The CDR3 is 15 residues long. Trimming removed 2 bases from V and 0 bases from J; junction bases left unmatched: 2. The CDR3: CAISEGGGSTDTQYF. The DNA for the CDR3 is TGTGCCATCAGTGAGGGCGGGGGAAGCACAGATACGCAGTATTTT.

A single count supports this clone. V usage is TRBV4-1 and J usage is TRBJ2-3; D gene uncertain. Trimming shortened V by 2 bases and J by 1 base, and 4 bases separated the two germline ends. The CDR3 covers 13 residues. Per germline, CDR1 MGHRA and CDR2 YSYEKL. The CDR3 DNA reads TGCGCCAGCAGCCAACAGGGCACAGATACGCAGTATTTT. Translating it yields CASSQQGTDTQYF.

The chain links TRBV19 to TRBJ2-1; TRBD2 agrees at 10 bases. This CDR3 comprises 17 residues. J gave up 4 bases and V 8 bases, and 14 bases lay outside the gene matches. Per germline, CDR1 LNHDA and CDR2 SQIVND (reference sequence). Written as DNA, the CDR3 is TGTGCCAGTGTCGGGGTTCCGACTAGCGGGCCTTACAATGAGCAGTTCTTC. Encoded protein: CASVGVPTSGPYNEQFF.

Comment on this clone: The junction and the germline gene differ at one end; a read error may be behind it. The chain has TRBV7-7 and TRBJ2-7; no reliable D call. The CDR3 runs to 12 residues. CDR1 is SSHAT and CDR2 is FNYEAQ in the germline V gene (reference sequence). The CDR3 sequence: CASLTNSDEQYF. CDR3 in DNA: TGTGCCAGCCTTACTAACTCCGACGAGCAGTACTTC.

This clone was seen more than once but under ten times. The V and J genes are TRBV2 and TRBJ1-5; tentatively, D is TRBD1 (5 bases). Germline V gives CDR1 SNHLY, CDR2 FYNNEI. CDR3 length: 11 amino acids. V lost 6 bases and J lost 10, with 10 bases in between. The chain's CDR3 is CASRAGGPQHF. The CDR3 DNA follows: TGTGCCAGCAGGGCGGGGGGACCCCAGCATTTT.

The chain employs TRBV7-9 and TRBJ2-7; a weak D match, TRBD1 (6 bases). CDR1 and CDR2 (germline): SEHNR, FQNEAQ (reference sequence). The CDR3 loop spans 15 amino acids. The V end was cut by 2 bases, the J end by 6 bases, with 17 bases between. This CDR3 is CASSLMQGLKGEQYF. The DNA for the CDR3 is TGTGCCAGCAGCTTAATGCAGGGGTTGAAAGGCGAGCAGTACTTC.

In this sample, this clone turned up a few times. The chain employs TRBV18 and TRBJ2-1, with 12 bases fitting TRBD2. The V gene end was trimmed by 4 bases and the J gene end by 3 bases; junction bases not matched to a gene: 4. Germline V gene lookup returns CDR1 KGHSH and CDR2 LQKENI. CDR3 length equals 16 residues. In DNA form, the CDR3 reads TGTGCCAGCTCACACGAACTAGCGGGAGGCTACAATGAGCAGTTCTTC. Its protein product is CASSHELAGGYNEQFF.

The V gene is TRBV11-2, the J gene TRBJ1-2; 7 bases align to TRBD1. The V gene end was trimmed by 6 bases and the J gene end by 2 bases; junction bases not matched to a gene: 3. The CDR3 totals 13 residues. Germline V gene lookup returns CDR1 SGHAT and CDR2 FQNNGV. The CDR3 nucleotides are TGTGCCAGCAGTGGACAGGCCAACTATGGCTACACCTTC. Translating it yields CASSGQANYGYTF.

V and J are TRBV5-1 and TRBJ1-1, with unresolved D. The CDR3 extends over 15 amino acids. The germline V gene has CDR1 SGHRS and CDR2 YFSETQ. The CDR3, as DNA: TGCGCTACTGGGGAGGGTGGCACCGAAAACACTGAAGCTTTCTTT. Translating it yields CATGEGGTENTEAFF.

The chain couples TRBV5-1 to TRBJ2-1, with 9 positions matching TRBD1. V trimming: 0 bases; J trimming: 5 bases; junction bases outside the gene matches: 3. The CDR3 has 15 amino acids. Germline V gives CDR1 SGHRS, CDR2 YFSETQ. The CDR3 loop reads CASSLGQGVNNEQFF. CDR3 nucleotides: TGCGCCAGCAGCTTGGGACAGGGGGTAAACAATGAGCAGTTCTTC.

This chain links TRBV5-4 with TRBJ1-1; D not resolved. CDR1 SGHNT and CDR2 YYREEE come from the germline V gene (reference sequence). The CDR3 spans 12 residues. The V end lost 0 bases, the J end lost 8 bases, and 8 bases lay between the germline ends. The CDR3 DNA is TGTGCCAGCAGCTTGGCTCTGACAGAAGCTTTCTTT. Protein sequence: CASSLALTEAFF.

The genes are TRBV6-5 and TRBJ2-2; 7 positions match TRBD1. This CDR3 is built from 15 residues. Germline assignment: CDR1 MNHEY and CDR2 SVGAGI. The junction had 8 bases not matched to a gene; V was cut back by 6 bases and J by 4 bases. For the CDR3, the DNA is TGTGCCAGCAGCCTCCACAGGGGCCTCACCGGGGAGCTGTTTTTT. Protein: CASSLHRGLTGELFF.

The CDR3 sequence is CASSAGLVEQYF. CDR3 DNA: TGTGCCAGCAGCGCGGGACTAGTCGAGCAGTACTTC. The chain employs TRBV5-6 and TRBJ2-7, with TRBD2 identical over 8 bases. CDR1 and CDR2 from the germline V gene are SGHDT and YYEEEE. The CDR3 spans 12 residues. The V and J ends lost 4 bases and 6 bases, in that order; junction bases with no gene match: 3.

The chain joins TRBV18 to TRBJ2-2, with no clear D. This CDR3 is 15 amino acids long. Germline CDR1 is KGHSH and CDR2 is LQKENI. Trimming removed 0 bases from V and 4 bases from J, with 9 bases in between. In nucleotides, the CDR3 is TGTGCCAGCTCACCACCAACAGCCTCCACCGGGGAGCTGTTTTTT. Translation: CASSPPTASTGELFF. Combining the CDR3 with reference TRBV18 and TRBJ2-2 gives the whole variable domain NAGVMQNPRHLVRRRGQEARLRCSPMKGHSHVYWYRQLPEEGLKFMVYLQKENIIDESGMPKERFSAEFPKEGPSILRIQQVVRGDSAAYFCASSPPTASTGELFFGEGSRLTVL.

This clone has more than one count but fewer than ten. J is TRBJ1-2 and V is TRBV6-4; D not certain. The CDR3 loop spans 12 amino acids. CDR1 MRHNA and CDR2 SNTAGT come from the germline V gene. V lost 4 bases and J 7 bases, leaving 10 bases between the germline ends. CDR3 sequence: CASSGPGSGYTF. CDR3 nucleotides: TGTGCCAGCAGTGGGCCGGGGTCTGGCTACACCTTC.

This clone was recorded only once. The chain carries TRBV6-5 and TRBJ1-6; D gene ambiguous. The V gene lost 5 bases and the J gene lost 10 bases, with 12 bases spanning the gap. Germline CDR1 MNHEY, CDR2 SVGAGI. This CDR3 has 13 residues. CDR3 sequence reads: CASSGRLESPLHF. CDR3 in DNA: TGTGCCAGCAGTGGTCGGCTGGAGTCACCCCTCCACTTT.

Only a few counts were recorded for this clone. The V and J genes are TRBV11-3 and TRBJ1-2, with a tentative D call TRBD1 (6 bases). Trimming took 5 bases from V and 2 from J, leaving 9 bases between them. CDR1 is SGHNT, CDR2 YENEEA, per germline. The CDR3 is 13 residues long. As DNA, the CDR3 is TGTGCCAGCAGCCACGGACAGAACTATGGCTACACCTTC. It specifies CASSHGQNYGYTF.

J is TRBJ1-5 and V is TRBV7-2; tentatively, D is TRBD1 (5 bases). Trimming pared 5 bases from V and 10 bases from J, leaving 18 bases between. The length of the CDR3 is 14 residues. Per germline, CDR1 SGHTA and CDR2 FQGNSA. The CDR3 loop is CASSPDTGGNPQHF. For the CDR3, the DNA is TGTGCCAGCAGCCCGGACACCGGGGGTAATCCCCAGCATTTT.